The 16 T cell receptor beta chains below come from one sample, sequenced in a study of shared clonotypes between healthy human individuals. Libraries were prepared by immunoSEQ multiplex PCR; TCRdb keeps only in-frame clonotypes and omits some of them. Of 1.4 million or so clones in the sample, around 98.5% were seen once. The sample consisted of naive CD4+ T cells sorted from blood. Documented subset: CD45RA+ positively selected. All receptors come from a man younger than 45 in good health.

The rearrangement joins TRBV4-3 to TRBJ2-7; no definite D call. The CDR3 extends over 14 amino acids. Trimming took 4 bases from V and 6 from J, leaving 16 bases between them. Germline CDR1 is LGHNA and CDR2 is YSLEER. The CDR3 DNA sequence: TGCGCCAGCAGCCTAGACGGAGCCCCGAGCGAGCAGTACTTC. Residues: CASSLDGAPSEQYF.

Note on this clone: Other DNA sequences in the same sample also yield this CDR3. V is TRBV18 and J is TRBJ2-5; D is uncertain. Trimming shortened V by 1 base and J by 4 bases, and 4 bases separated the two germline ends. The CDR3 covers 12 residues. The germline CDR1 and CDR2 sequences are KGHSH and LQKENI. This CDR3 is CASSPQRETQYF. In nucleotides, the CDR3 is TGTGCCAGCTCACCACAGAGAGAGACCCAGTACTTC.

V usage is TRBV7-8 and J usage is TRBJ1-1; the D is unclear. The CDR3 totals 15 residues. V lost 2 bases, J lost 3 bases, and 13 bases lay in between. Germline CDR1 is SGHVS and CDR2 is FQNEAQ. The CDR3 here is CASSLRPGIDTEAFF. The CDR3 DNA is TGTGCCAGCAGCTTAAGACCAGGAATCGACACTGAAGCTTTCTTT.

The rearrangement links TRBV6-6 to TRBJ2-2, with D unresolved. This CDR3 contains 13 residues. Per the germline V gene, CDR1 is MNHNY and CDR2 is SVGAGI (reference sequence). The germline V and J ends were trimmed by 1 base and 4 bases, with 4 bases remaining between them. The CDR3 region is CASSYWVTGELFF. The CDR3 region has the DNA TGTGCCAGCAGTTACTGGGTCACCGGGGAGCTGTTTTTT.

The chain recombines TRBV6-5 with TRBJ1-5, with D possibly matching TRBD1 (6 bases). Germline CDR1 is MNHEY and CDR2 is SVGAGI. This CDR3 region has 14 residues. The V end lost 5 bases, the J end lost 6 bases, and 14 bases lay between the germline ends. CDR3 bases: TGTGCCAGCAGTCGTGGACAGTCTGGTCAGCCCCAGCATTTT. Protein: CASSRGQSGQPQHF.

The gene calls are TRBV29-1 and TRBJ2-5, with D hard to call. This CDR3 is 14 amino acids long. V was pared by 0 bases and J by 5 bases, with 13 bases between. Germline lookup yields CDR1 SQVTM and CDR2 ANQGSEA. The CDR3 nucleotides are TGCAGCGTTGAAGATCCTACGGCACGGGAGACCCAGTACTTC. This sequence encodes CSVEDPTARETQYF.

As concerns this clone: The same CDR3 arises from other DNA sequences in this sample as well. V gene TRBV5-1 combines with J gene TRBJ2-5, with D unresolved. Germline V gene data show CDR1 as SGHRS and CDR2 as YFSETQ. Trimming took 0 bases from V and 0 from J, leaving 9 bases between them. This CDR3 is built from 15 residues. The CDR3 bases are TGCGCCAGCAGCTTGGACGGCACCTACCAAGAGACCCAGTACTTC. This gives the protein CASSLDGTYQETQYF.

The V call is TRBV6-5, the J call TRBJ2-7, with 7 nucleotides matching TRBD2. Unmatched junction bases numbered 8, after V lost 0 bases and J lost 6 bases. The CDR3 extends over 15 amino acids. Germline V gene lookup returns CDR1 MNHEY and CDR2 SVGAGI. CDR3 residues: CASSYSISPGGEQYF. The CDR3 DNA is TGTGCCAGCAGTTACTCAATAAGCCCGGGGGGCGAGCAGTACTTC.

This chain links TRBV27 with TRBJ1-1, with unresolved D. This CDR3 comprises 13 residues. V gave up 3 bases and J gave up 4 bases, with 9 bases separating them. Looked up from germline, CDR1 is MNHEY and CDR2 is SMNVEV (reference sequence). This CDR3 reads CASSFPFRTEAFF. The CDR3 DNA follows: TGTGCCAGCAGTTTCCCTTTCCGCACTGAAGCTTTCTTT.

On this clone itself: The same CDR3 can be traced to other DNA sequences in this sample. This sequence joins TRBV7-8 and TRBJ2-1, with D hard to call. Trimming shortened V by 1 base and J by 0 bases, and 7 bases separated the two germline ends. There are 15 residues in the CDR3. Germline V gene lookup returns CDR1 SGHVS and CDR2 FQNEAQ. CDR3 amino acids: CASSLEGSSYNEQFF. The DNA for the CDR3 is TGTGCCAGCAGCTTAGAGGGTAGCTCCTACAATGAGCAGTTCTTC.

The chain uses TRBV15 and TRBJ1-1, with D uncertain. Trimming removed 3 bases from V and 4 bases from J, with 18 bases in between. The CDR3 has 16 amino acids. Germline V gives CDR1 LNHNV, CDR2 YYDKDF (reference sequence). The CDR3 region has the DNA TGTGCCACCAGCAGGACCAATCAGAGGGCGGGCACTGAAGCTTTCTTT. It is translated as CATSRTNQRAGTEAFF.

The chain couples TRBV25-1 to TRBJ2-2; D perhaps matches TRBD1 (5 bases). The CDR3 consists of 16 residues. The germline CDR1 and CDR2 sequences are MGHDK and SYGVNS. Trimming pared 5 bases from V and 0 bases from J, leaving 13 bases between. The CDR3 nucleotides read TGTGCCAGCAGTCCCGCGACAGCCCCGAACACCGGGGAGCTGTTTTTT. Protein sequence: CASSPATAPNTGELFF. Combining the CDR3 with reference TRBV25-1 and TRBJ2-2 gives the whole variable domain EADIYQTPRYLVIGTGKKITLECSQTMGHDKMYWYQQDPGMELHLIHYSYGVNSTEKGDLSSESTVSRIRTEHFPLTLESARPSHTSQYLCASSPATAPNTGELFFGEGSRLTVL.

The CDR3 reads CSVERTTGLQGTGELFF. CDR3 nucleotide sequence: TGCAGCGTTGAGCGAACAACAGGCTTACAGGGGACCGGGGAGCTGTTTTTT. The rearrangement joins TRBV29-1 to TRBJ2-2; 7 nucleotides agree with TRBD1. The germline gives CDR1 SQVTM, CDR2 ANQGSEA. The CDR3 has 17 residues. V gave up 3 bases and J gave up 5 bases; unmatched junction bases: 15.

The chain recombines TRBV7-2 with TRBJ1-2; D is unclear. Germline V gene sequence: CDR1 SGHTA, CDR2 FQGNSA. The CDR3 runs 14 residues. Trimming stripped 3 bases from V and 4 bases from J, with 12 bases between. CDR3 nucleotides: TGTGCCAGCAGCTTGGCCAGGTCGGCCTATGGCTACACCTTC. It specifies CASSLARSAYGYTF.

V gene TRBV27 combines with J gene TRBJ2-1, with 10 nucleotides matching TRBD2. The CDR3 totals 17 residues. The germline V gene has CDR1 MNHEY and CDR2 SMNVEV (reference sequence). With 3 bases clipped from V and 8 bases from J, the junction kept 13 bases outside the gene matches. CDR3 nucleotide sequence: TGTGCCAGCAGTTTGTACAGTAGAGCGGGGGGGGGCTATGAGCAGTTCTTC. Its translation: CASSLYSRAGGGYEQFF.

The chain recombines TRBV5-6 with TRBJ1-5; D is uncertain. This CDR3 is built from 13 residues. V was clipped by 0 bases and J by 11 bases, with 12 bases between them. Germline-derived CDR1 and CDR2 are SGHDT and YYEEEE. The CDR3 DNA follows: TGTGCCAGCAGCTTGGGTCGTGCTGGGTCCCAGCATTTT. Translated: CASSLGRAGSQHF.